The 9 T cell receptor beta chains in this list originate from one sample, sequenced in a study of read filtering for tumor transcriptome and immune sequencing. Molecular barcoded adaptors covering alpha/delta and beta/gamma chains were used on approximately 400 ng RNA. TCRdb fed the reads into MiXCR, producing one record per CDR3 protein. This table has 40,000 to 55,000 distinct CDR3 sequences, less than 20% appearing once. Specimen: a population of CD138-negative cells sorted from bone marrow. The source is a donor over 35 with multiple myeloma.

The table lists this clonotype with many counts. The gene calls are TRBV18 and TRBJ2-5, with D possibly TRBD2 on 5 matching bases. V was clipped by 3 bases and J by 2 bases, with 7 bases between them. The CDR3 length is 13 residues. CDR1 and CDR2 from the germline V gene are KGHSH and LQKENI. The chain's CDR3 is CASSPRAQETQYF. DNA for the CDR3: TGTGCCAGCTCACCGAGGGCGCAAGAGACCCAGTACTTC.

This clonotype was detected ten times or more. V usage is TRBV11-3 and J usage is TRBJ1-2; 10 bases align to TRBD1. Trimming removed 0 bases from V and 3 bases from J; junction bases left unmatched: 10. The CDR3 loop spans 18 amino acids. Per the germline V gene, CDR1 is SGHNT and CDR2 is YENEEA. The CDR3, as DNA: TGTGCCAGCAGCTTAGATGACCCGGACAGGGGGTTTCACTATGGCTACACCTTC. It is translated as CASSLDDPDRGFHYGYTF.

This clonotype has at least ten counts. The V call is TRBV12-3 or TRBV12-4, the J call TRBJ2-6; 10 bases align to TRBD1. The V gene end was trimmed by 0 bases and the J gene end by 1 base; junction bases not matched to a gene: 3. The CDR3 loop spans 18 amino acids. This CDR3 is CASSLAPGQGSGANVLTF. CDR3 bases: TGTGCCAGCAGTTTAGCGCCGGGACAGGGGTCTGGGGCCAACGTCCTGACTTTC.

Turning to this clonotype: A much larger clonotype is one base distant, so this may be a read error. This chain joins TRBV2 and TRBJ2-7; D is possibly TRBD1 (5 bases). CDR1 and CDR2 from the germline V gene are SNHLY and FYNNEI. This CDR3 has 13 amino acids. The CDR3 DNA is TGTGCCAGCAGTACGACAGCTTCCTACCAGCAGTACTTC. Protein sequence: CASSTTASYQQYF. The full variable domain, completed using reference TRBV2 and TRBJ2-7, is EPEVTQTPSHQVTQMGQEVILRCVPISNHLYFYWYRQILGQKVEFLVSFYNNEISEKSEIFDDQFSVERPDGSNFTLKIRSTKLEDSAMYFCASSTTASYQQYFGPGTRLTVT.

This clonotype showed up many times. The V call is TRBV7-8, the J call TRBJ2-7; no clear D gene. This CDR3 spans 15 amino acids. Germline V gives CDR1 SGHVS, CDR2 FQNEAQ. Trimming shortened V by 5 bases and J by 3 bases, and 17 bases separated the two germline ends. The CDR3 sequence: CASSPWPLPHYEQYF. CDR3 nucleotides: TGTGCCAGCAGCCCGTGGCCCCTACCCCACTACGAGCAGTACTTC.

In its sample, this clonotype was seen many times. The chain combines TRBV7-9 with TRBJ2-1, with D possibly matching TRBD2 (5 bases). The V gene lost 4 bases and the J gene lost 4 bases, with 20 bases spanning the gap. Germline loops: CDR1 SEHNR, CDR2 FQNEAQ (reference sequence). This CDR3 contains 17 residues. The CDR3 loop is CASSSPPPRGFYNEQFF. CDR3 sequence (DNA): TGTGCCAGCAGCTCCCCCCCACCCCGGGGATTTTACAATGAGCAGTTCTTC.

This chain joins TRBV7-3 and TRBJ2-2, with D perhaps TRBD1 or TRBD2 (6 bases each). Trimming removed 5 bases at V and 3 bases at J, with 19 bases between. This CDR3 contains 17 residues. Germline CDR1 and CDR2: SGHTA and FQGTGA. Here the CDR3 reads CASSPKGPGEDTGELFF. The DNA of the CDR3 is TGTGCCAGCAGCCCAAAGGGGCCAGGGGAGGACACCGGGGAGCTGTTTTTT. Full variable domain (missing parts from reference TRBV7-3 and TRBJ2-2): GAGVSQTPSNKVTEKGKYVELRCDPISGHTALYWYRQSLGQGPEFLIYFQGTGAADDSGLPNDRFFAVRPEGSVSTLKIQRTERGDSAVYLCASSPKGPGEDTGELFFGEGSRLTVL.

This clonotype was detected ten times or more. The rearrangement uses TRBV19 and TRBJ2-1; the D gene could be TRBD1 or TRBD2 (7 bases each). The germline CDR1 and CDR2 sequences are LNHDA and SQIVND (reference sequence). The CDR3 sequence is 16 residues long. Deletions cut 6 bases from V and 4 bases from J, with 19 bases between. The CDR3 DNA is TGTGCCAGTAGCCCCAGGGGGGGGGGAAATTACAATGAGCAGTTCTTC. Translation gives CASSPRGGGNYNEQFF.

Notes on this clonotype: A much larger clone sits a single nucleotide away, making a read error possible. The genes are TRBV29-1 and TRBJ1-2; D unresolved. V was shortened by 5 bases and J by 3 bases, with 7 bases between the two germline ends. CDR1 and CDR2 from the germline V gene are SQVTM and ANQGSEA. The CDR3 has 11 residues. CDR3 DNA: TGCAGCGTTCGCTATGACTATGGCTACACCTTC. Protein: CSVRYDYGYTF.